This T cell receptor (beta chain) was captured in a study of identical twins. General study points: The more abundant beta clonotypes in cord blood had fewer insertions, and memory repertoires did not show this.

TCRdb analysed the 5' RACE reads with MiXCR anew, one entry per CDR3 protein. The sample contains 200,000 to 250,000 distinct CDR3 sequences, 10% to 15% of which appear only once. This CDR3 is 15 amino acids long. V was pared by 3 bases and J by 6 bases, with 8 bases of the junction left unmatched. Germline V gives CDR1 MGHDK, CDR2 SYGVNS. Points on this clonotype: Its antigen is as yet unknown.

Healthy Caucasians were all of the donors. A further study also used this sample, focusing on yellow fever vaccine responses in identical twins.

Sample: memory (CD45RO+) T cells sorted from blood. This rearrangement joins TRBV25-1 to TRBJ2-1; 7 bases fit TRBD2. The receptor was isolated from a woman between 18 and 29 years old in good health. Here the CDR3 DNA reads TGTGCCAGCAGTGACTCTGGCGGGAGAGGCAATGAGCAGTTCTTC. Translated, it gives CASSDSGGRGNEQFF.